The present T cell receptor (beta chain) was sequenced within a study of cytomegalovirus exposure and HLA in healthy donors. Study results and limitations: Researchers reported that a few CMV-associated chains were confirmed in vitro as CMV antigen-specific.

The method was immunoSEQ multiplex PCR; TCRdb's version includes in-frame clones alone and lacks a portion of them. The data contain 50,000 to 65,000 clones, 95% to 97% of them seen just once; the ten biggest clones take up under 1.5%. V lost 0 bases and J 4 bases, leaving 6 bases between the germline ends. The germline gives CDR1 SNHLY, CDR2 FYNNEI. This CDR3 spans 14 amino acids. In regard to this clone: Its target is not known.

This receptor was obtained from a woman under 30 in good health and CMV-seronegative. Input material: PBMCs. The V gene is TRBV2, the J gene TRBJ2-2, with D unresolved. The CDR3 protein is CASSEAARTGELFF. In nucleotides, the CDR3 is TGTGCCAGCAGTGAAGCGGCCCGCACCGGGGAGCTGTTTTTT.